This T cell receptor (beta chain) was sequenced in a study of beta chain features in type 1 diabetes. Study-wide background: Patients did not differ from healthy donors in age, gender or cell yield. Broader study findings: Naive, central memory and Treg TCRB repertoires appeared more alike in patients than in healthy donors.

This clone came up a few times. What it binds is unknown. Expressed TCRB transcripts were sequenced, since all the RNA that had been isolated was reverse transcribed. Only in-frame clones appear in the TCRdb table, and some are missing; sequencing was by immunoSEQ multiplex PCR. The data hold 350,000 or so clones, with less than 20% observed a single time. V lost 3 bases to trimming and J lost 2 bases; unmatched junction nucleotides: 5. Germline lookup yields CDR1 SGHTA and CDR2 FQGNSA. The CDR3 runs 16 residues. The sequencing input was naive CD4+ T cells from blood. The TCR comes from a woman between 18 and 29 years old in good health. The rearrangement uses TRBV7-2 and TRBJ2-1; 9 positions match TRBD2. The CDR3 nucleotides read TGTGCCAGCAGCTTGGGCAGCGGGGGGACCTACAATGAGCAGTTCTTC. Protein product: CASSLGSGGTYNEQFF.